This TCR beta chain was retrieved from a study of glioma-infiltrating T cells. Trimming stripped 1 base from V and 4 bases from J, with 9 bases between. CDR1 and CDR2 from the germline V gene are SGHNT and YYREEE (reference sequence). The CDR3 length is 13 residues. TCR alpha and beta CDR3 regions were amplified from RNA using iRepertoire nested multiplex PCR. Input was about 85-450 ng of tissue mRNA or PBMC total RNA. Each CDR3 protein gets one entry after TCRdb re-called the multiplex PCR reads with MiXCR. The table includes roughly 190,000 distinct CDR3 sequences, 25% to 35% detected once. As for this clonotype: The antigen is undetermined.

Study-level findings and limits: Gliomas, especially low-grade, showed above-expected tissue-blood divergence; non-neoplastic patients showed below. Very few CDR3 sequences were shared between tissue and blood.

Material: glioma tissue, nonneoplastic brain tissue, or PBMCs (not recorded which). This chain uses TRBV5-4 with TRBJ2-7; possible D gene TRBD2, 5 bases. The TCR sequence derives from a human donor with low-grade glioma or glioblastoma, undergoing nonglioma brain surgery, or in good health (not recorded which). CDR3 amino acids: CASSLSRDYEQYF. The CDR3, as DNA: TGTGCCAGCAGCTTGAGCCGGGATTACGAGCAGTACTTC. The whole variable domain, filled in from reference TRBV5-4 and TRBJ2-7, reads ETGVTQSPTHLIKTRGQQVTLRCSSQSGHNTVSWYQQALGQGPQFIFQYYREEENGRGNFPPRFSGLQFPNYSSELNVNALELDDSALYLCASSLSRDYEQYFGPGTRLTVT.